These T cell receptor beta chains were read from a single sample in a study of T cell repertoires in cytomegalovirus infection. TCRdb re-called the reads with MiXCR, one entry per CDR3 protein. The sample lists 270,000 or so distinct CDR3 sequences; over 15% were seen once. Source material: CD8+ T cells from PBMCs. These receptors were collected from a human donor in good health (CMV status not recorded). Some clones in this sample may be carry-over from other donors' samples. Both conserved end residues are part of each CDR3. Each record gives: D gene, J gene, clone size, V gene, CDR3 DNA, CDR3 protein. D genes are given only for firm matches. Rows may omit the clone size; those that give it use once, few, many or a size class.

>NA|TRBJ1-4|NA|TRBV4-1
TGCGCCAGCAGCCTACGTGCGGGGGGAACTAATGAAAAACTGTTTTTT
CASSLRAGGTNEKLFF
>NA|TRBJ2-5|NA|TRBV4-1
TGCGCCAGCAGCCCACTTCTCGGACAAGAGACCCAGTACTTC
CASSPLLGQETQYF
>TRBD2|TRBJ2-7|NA|TRBV12-3/TRBV12-4
TGTGCCAGCAGTTCCCCTAGCGGGGGCTACGAGCAGTACTTC
CASSSPSGGYEQYF
>NA|TRBJ1-3|few|TRBV5-1
TGCGCCAGCAGCTTGGCCGGCCGGGCCTCCGAACTAACTGGAAACACCATATATTTT
CASSLAGRASELTGNTIYF
>NA|TRBJ2-7|NA|TRBV6-1
TGTGCCAGCGGGATAAGGACGCTGTACTTC
CASGIRTLYF
>NA|TRBJ2-7|many|TRBV7-9
TGTGCCAGCAGCTTGGGGAAAACCTACGAGCAGTACTTC
CASSLGKTYEQYF
>TRBD1|TRBJ1-2|many|TRBV20-1
TGCAGTGCCCCCACAGGGGAGGCCCCAACGATCTATGGCTACACCTTC
CSAPTGEAPTIYGYTF
>NA|TRBJ1-6|many|TRBV6-2/TRBV6-3
TGTGCCAGCAGTTACGGGCAGTATAATTCACCCCTCCACTTT
CASSYGQYNSPLHF
>NA|TRBJ1-1|NA|TRBV5-1
TGCGCCAGCAGCTTTGGGACGCCTTTCGAAGCTTTCTTT
CASSFGTPFEAFF
>NA|TRBJ1-5|NA|TRBV20-1
TGCAGTGCTAGAGGGGGGCTCAGTGGGCCGCGACGACAACCGTATCAGCCCCAGCATTTT
CSARGGLSGPRRQPYQPQHF
>NA|TRBJ1-4|NA|TRBV13
TGTGCCAGCAGACGGGCCACAGCAGACGAAAAACTGTTTTTT
CASRRATADEKLFF
>TRBD1|TRBJ2-5|NA|TRBV12-3/TRBV12-4
TGTGCCAGCAGTTCGACAGGGGGTTGGAGGGAGACCCAGTACTTC
CASSSTGGWRETQYF
>NA|TRBJ2-3|many|TRBV27
TGTGCCAGCAGTTTGGGGCAGAGCACAGATACGCAGTATTTT
CASSLGQSTDTQYF
>NA|TRBJ1-4|NA|TRBV2
TGTGCCAGCAGTGAAGCGCTTCAACCAGGGACTAATGAAAAACTGTTTTTT
CASSEALQPGTNEKLFF
>NA|TRBJ2-1|many|TRBV7-6
TGTGCCAGCAGCTTAAGAACGGGGGTTGCCTACAATGAGCAGTTCTTC
CASSLRTGVAYNEQFF
>TRBD1|TRBJ2-7|NA|TRBV2
TGTGCCAGCAGTGAACAGGGGGCGTCTGAGCAGTACTTC
CASSEQGASEQYF
>TRBD1|TRBJ1-2|few|TRBV6-6
TGTGCCAGCAGTTACGCCGGACAGGGGGCTAACTATGGCTACACCTTC
CASSYAGQGANYGYTF
>NA|TRBJ2-3|NA|TRBV6-6
TGTGCCAGCAGTTACTCGGAAGAGATAGATACGCAGTATTTT
CASSYSEEIDTQYF
>TRBD1|TRBJ1-5|NA|TRBV28
TGTGCCAGCAGTTTGACCCACACACAGGGGAATCAGCCCCAGCATTTT
CASSLTHTQGNQPQHF
>TRBD1|TRBJ1-5|once|TRBV19
TGTGCGACTGGCTGGACAGGGGATAGCAATCAGCCCCAGCATTTT
CATGWTGDSNQPQHF
>NA|TRBJ1-1|NA|TRBV9
TGTGCCAGCAGCGTAGCGGACAGCCCTCCTATCACTGAAGCTTTCTTT
CASSVADSPPITEAFF
>NA|TRBJ2-1|NA|TRBV20-1
TGCAGTGCTAGGACTTCAGAATCCTACAATGAGCAGTTCTTC
CSARTSESYNEQFF
>NA|TRBJ2-3|many|TRBV20-1
TGCAGTGCTAGCGGGCAGAGCACAGATACGCAGTATTTT
CSASGQSTDTQYF
>TRBD1|TRBJ1-2|NA|TRBV28
TGTGCCAGCAGTTTACGGACAGGGTTGGACTATGGCTACACCTTC
CASSLRTGLDYGYTF
>NA|TRBJ2-5|few|TRBV2
TGTGCCAGCAGTGAAGGGAGGGTCATGGAGACCCAGTACTTC
CASSEGRVMETQYF
>NA|TRBJ1-4|many|TRBV2
TGTGCCAGCAATGGGAGAGAAGGGCGCACTAATGAAAAACTGTTTTTT
CASNGREGRTNEKLFF
>TRBD1|TRBJ1-2|NA|TRBV10-2
TGCGCCAGCAGTGAGACCTCGACAGGGGTTGATGGCTACACCTTC
CASSETSTGVDGYTF
>TRBD1|TRBJ2-4|NA|TRBV5-4
TGTGCCAGCAGCTCTGGTGGGACAGGGGGTCACATTCAGTACTTC
CASSSGGTGGHIQYF
>NA|TRBJ2-5|NA|TRBV12-3/TRBV12-4
TGTGCCAGCAGTCTCGAACGCAGGGCGGAGACCCAGTACTTC
CASSLERRAETQYF
>NA|TRBJ2-1|NA|TRBV28
TGTGCCAGCAGTTTGGGGGGGGGGGCCGGTTTAGATGAGCAGTTCTTC
CASSLGGGAGLDEQFF
>NA|TRBJ2-2|NA|TRBV6-6
TGTGCCAGCAGTGAGTACGGGACGCCTCCCACCGGGGAGCTGTTTTTT
CASSEYGTPPTGELFF
>NA|TRBJ1-1|few|TRBV5-5
TGTGCCAGCAGCTTGCCCGGGTATTACACTGAAGCTTTCTTT
CASSLPGYYTEAFF
>NA|TRBJ2-2|many|TRBV12-3/TRBV12-4
TGTGCCAGCAGTCCAGGGGTAAACACCGGGGAGCTGTTTTTT
CASSPGVNTGELFF
>NA|TRBJ2-1|NA|TRBV9
TGTGCCAGCAGCGTACCGGACTACCCCAATGAGCAGTTCTTC
CASSVPDYPNEQFF
>NA|TRBJ2-3|few|TRBV2
TGTGCCAGCCGCTCGACTAGTGACTACACAGATACGCAGTATTTT
CASRSTSDYTDTQYF
>NA|TRBJ2-7|many|TRBV5-6
TGTGCCAGCAGCTTGTGGGGATACTCCTACGAGCAGTACTTC
CASSLWGYSYEQYF